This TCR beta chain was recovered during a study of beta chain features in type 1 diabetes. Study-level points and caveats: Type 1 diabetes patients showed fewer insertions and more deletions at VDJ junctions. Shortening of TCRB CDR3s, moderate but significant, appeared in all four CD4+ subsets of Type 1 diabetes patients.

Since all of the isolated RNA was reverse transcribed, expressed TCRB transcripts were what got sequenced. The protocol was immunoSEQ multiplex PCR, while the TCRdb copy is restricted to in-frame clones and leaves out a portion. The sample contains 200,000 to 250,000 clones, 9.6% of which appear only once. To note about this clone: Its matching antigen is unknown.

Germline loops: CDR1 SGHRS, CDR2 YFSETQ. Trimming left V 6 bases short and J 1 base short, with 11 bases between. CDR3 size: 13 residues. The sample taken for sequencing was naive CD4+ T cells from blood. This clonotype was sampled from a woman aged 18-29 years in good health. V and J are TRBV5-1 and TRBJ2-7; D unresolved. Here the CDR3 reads CASTVRPSYEQYF. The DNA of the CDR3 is TGCGCCAGCACCGTCAGGCCTTCCTACGAGCAGTACTTC.